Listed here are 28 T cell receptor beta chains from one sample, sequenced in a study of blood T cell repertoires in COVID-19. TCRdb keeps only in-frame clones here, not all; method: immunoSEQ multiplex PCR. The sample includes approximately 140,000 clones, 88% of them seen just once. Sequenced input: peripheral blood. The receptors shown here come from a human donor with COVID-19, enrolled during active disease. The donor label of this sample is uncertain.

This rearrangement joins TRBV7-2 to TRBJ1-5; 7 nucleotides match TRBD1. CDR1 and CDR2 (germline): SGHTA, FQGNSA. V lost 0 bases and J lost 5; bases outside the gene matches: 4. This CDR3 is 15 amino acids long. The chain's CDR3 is CASSLAPGGYQPQHF. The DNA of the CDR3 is TGTGCCAGCAGCTTAGCGCCAGGGGGGTATCAGCCCCAGCATTTT.

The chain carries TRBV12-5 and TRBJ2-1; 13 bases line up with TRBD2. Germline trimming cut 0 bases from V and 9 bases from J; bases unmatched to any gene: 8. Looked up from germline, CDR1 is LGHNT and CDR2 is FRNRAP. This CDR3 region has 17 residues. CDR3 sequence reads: CASGLVRTSGGAIEQFF. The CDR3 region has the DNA TGTGCTAGTGGTTTGGTACGCACTAGCGGGGGGGCTATTGAGCAGTTCTTC.

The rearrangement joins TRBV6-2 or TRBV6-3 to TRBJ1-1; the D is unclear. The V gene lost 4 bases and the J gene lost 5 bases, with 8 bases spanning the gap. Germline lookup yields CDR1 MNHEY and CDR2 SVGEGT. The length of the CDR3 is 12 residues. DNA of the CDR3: TGTGCCAGCAGTTGGGAGGATACTGAAGCTTTCTTT. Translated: CASSWEDTEAFF.

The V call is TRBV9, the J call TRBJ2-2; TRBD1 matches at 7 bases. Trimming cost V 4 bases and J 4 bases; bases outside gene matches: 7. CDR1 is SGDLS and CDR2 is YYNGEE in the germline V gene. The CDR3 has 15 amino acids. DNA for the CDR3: TGTGCCAGCAGCACCCAGACAGGGTTCACCGGGGAGCTGTTTTTT. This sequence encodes CASSTQTGFTGELFF.

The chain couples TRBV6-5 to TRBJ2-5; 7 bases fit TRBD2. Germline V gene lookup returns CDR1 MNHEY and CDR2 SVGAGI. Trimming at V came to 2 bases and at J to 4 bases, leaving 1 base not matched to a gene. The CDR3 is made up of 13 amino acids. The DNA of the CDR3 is TGTGCCAGCAGTTACAGCGGGGCAGAGACCCAGTACTTC. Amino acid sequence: CASSYSGAETQYF.

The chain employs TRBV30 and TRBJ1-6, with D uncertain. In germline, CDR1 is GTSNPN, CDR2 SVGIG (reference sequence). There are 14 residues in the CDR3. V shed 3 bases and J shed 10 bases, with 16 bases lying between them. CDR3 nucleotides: TGTGCCTGGAGCCAGAGGGCCAATCAGTCACCCCTCCACTTT. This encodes CAWSQRANQSPLHF.

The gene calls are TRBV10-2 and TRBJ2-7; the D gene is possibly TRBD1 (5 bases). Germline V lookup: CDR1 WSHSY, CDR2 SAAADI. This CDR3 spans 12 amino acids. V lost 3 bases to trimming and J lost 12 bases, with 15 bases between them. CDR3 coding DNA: TGCGCCAGCAGTGAAATTTTGGGGCCAACGTACTTC. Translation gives CASSEILGPTYF.

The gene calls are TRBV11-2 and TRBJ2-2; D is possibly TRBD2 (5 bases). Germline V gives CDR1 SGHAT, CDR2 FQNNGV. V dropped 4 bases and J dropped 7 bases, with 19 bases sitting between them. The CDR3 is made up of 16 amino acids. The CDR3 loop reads CASSSASIGVIGELFF. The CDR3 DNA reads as TGTGCCAGCAGCTCCGCCAGTATCGGGGTCATCGGGGAGCTGTTTTTT.

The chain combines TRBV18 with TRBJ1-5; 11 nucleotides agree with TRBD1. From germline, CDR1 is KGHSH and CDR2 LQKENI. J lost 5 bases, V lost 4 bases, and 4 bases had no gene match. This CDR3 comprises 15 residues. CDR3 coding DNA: TGTGCCAGCTCACTCGGGACAGGGGGAGATCAGCCCCAGCATTTT. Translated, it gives CASSLGTGGDQPQHF.

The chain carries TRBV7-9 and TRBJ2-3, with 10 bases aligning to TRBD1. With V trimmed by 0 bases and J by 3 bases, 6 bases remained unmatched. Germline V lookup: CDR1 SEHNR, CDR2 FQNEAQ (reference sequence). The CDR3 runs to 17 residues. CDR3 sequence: CASSLALGQGTTDTQYF. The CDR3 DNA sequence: TGTGCCAGCAGCTTAGCCTTGGGACAGGGGACAACAGATACGCAGTATTTT. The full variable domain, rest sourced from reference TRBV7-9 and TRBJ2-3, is DTGVSQNPRHKITKRGQNVTFRCDPISEHNRLYWYRQTLGQGPEFLTYFQNEAQLEKSRLLSDRFSAERPKGSFSTLEIQRTEQGDSAMYLCASSLALGQGTTDTQYFGPGTRLTVL.

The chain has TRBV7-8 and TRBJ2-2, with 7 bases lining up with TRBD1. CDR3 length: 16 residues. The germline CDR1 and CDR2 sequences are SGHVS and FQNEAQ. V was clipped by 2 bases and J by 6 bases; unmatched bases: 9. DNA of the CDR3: TGTGCCAGCAGCTTATACTACAGGGGAAGCCCCGGGGAGCTGTTTTTT. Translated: CASSLYYRGSPGELFF.

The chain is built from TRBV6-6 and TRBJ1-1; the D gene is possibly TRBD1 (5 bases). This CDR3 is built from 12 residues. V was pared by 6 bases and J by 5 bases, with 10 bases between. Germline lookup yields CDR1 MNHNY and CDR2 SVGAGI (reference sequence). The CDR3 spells CASRGRGTEAFF. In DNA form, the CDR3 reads TGTGCCAGCAGGGGGCGTGGGACTGAAGCTTTCTTT.

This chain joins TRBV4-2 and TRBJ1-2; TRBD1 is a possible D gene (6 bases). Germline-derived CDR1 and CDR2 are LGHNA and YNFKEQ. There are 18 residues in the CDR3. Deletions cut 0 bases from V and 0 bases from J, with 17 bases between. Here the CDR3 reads CASSQDWGGQRPNYGYTF. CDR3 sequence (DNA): TGTGCCAGCAGCCAAGATTGGGGCGGACAGCGACCTAACTATGGCTACACCTTC.

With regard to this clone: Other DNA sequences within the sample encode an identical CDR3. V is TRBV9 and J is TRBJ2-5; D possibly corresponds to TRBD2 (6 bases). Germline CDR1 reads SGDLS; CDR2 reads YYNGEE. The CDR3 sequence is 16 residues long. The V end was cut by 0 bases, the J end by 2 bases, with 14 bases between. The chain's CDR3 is CASSVGASGGQETQYF. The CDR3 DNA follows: TGTGCCAGCAGCGTAGGCGCTTCCGGGGGACAAGAGACCCAGTACTTC.

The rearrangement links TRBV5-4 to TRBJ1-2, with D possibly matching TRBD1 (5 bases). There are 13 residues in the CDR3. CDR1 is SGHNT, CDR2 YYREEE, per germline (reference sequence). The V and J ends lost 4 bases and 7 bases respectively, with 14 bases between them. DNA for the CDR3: TGTGCCAGCAGCCCAGGGTTCGGGGGTGGCTACACCTTC. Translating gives CASSPGFGGGYTF.

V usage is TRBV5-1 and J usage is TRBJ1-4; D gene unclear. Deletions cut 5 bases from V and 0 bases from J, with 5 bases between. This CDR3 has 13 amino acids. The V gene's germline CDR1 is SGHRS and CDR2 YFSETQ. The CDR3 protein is CASRAATNEKLFF. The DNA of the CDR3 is TGCGCCAGCAGGGCTGCAACTAATGAAAAACTGTTTTTT.

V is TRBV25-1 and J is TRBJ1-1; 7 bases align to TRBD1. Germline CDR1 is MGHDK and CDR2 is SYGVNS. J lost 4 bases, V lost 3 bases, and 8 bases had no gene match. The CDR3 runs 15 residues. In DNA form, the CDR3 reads TGTGCCAGCAGTGACCCCCGGACAGGTACCACTGAAGCTTTCTTT. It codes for CASSDPRTGTTEAFF.

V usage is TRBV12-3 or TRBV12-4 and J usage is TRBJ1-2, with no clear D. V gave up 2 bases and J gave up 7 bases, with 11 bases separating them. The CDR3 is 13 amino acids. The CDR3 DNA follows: TGTGCCAGCAGTTTACGAGGAGTCGGTGGCTACACCTTC. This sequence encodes CASSLRGVGGYTF.

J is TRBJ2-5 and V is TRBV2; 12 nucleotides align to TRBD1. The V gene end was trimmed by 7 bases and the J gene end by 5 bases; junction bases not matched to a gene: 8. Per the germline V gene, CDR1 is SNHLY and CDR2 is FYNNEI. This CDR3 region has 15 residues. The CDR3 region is CASTSSGTGGETQYF. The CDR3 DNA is TGTGCCAGCACCTCCTCCGGGACAGGGGGCGAGACCCAGTACTTC.

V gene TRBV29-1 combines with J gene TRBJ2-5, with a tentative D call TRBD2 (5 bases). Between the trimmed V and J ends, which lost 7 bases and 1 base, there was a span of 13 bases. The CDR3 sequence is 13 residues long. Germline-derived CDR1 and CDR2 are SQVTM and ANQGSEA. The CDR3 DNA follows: TGCAGCGGCTCCCCCGGGATCCAAGAGACCCAGTACTTC. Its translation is CSGSPGIQETQYF.

CDR3 DNA sequence: TGCGCCAGCAGCTCAGAAAACCCTGGAAACACCATATATTTT. It yields the protein CASSSENPGNTIYF. The chain carries TRBV5-1 and TRBJ1-3; D unresolved. The CDR3 has 14 residues. Per germline, CDR1 SGHRS and CDR2 YFSETQ. Trimming removed 3 bases at V and 2 bases at J, with 9 bases between.

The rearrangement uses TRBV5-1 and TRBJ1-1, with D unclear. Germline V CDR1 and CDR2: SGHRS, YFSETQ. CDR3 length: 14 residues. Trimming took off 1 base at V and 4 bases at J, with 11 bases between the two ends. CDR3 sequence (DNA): TGCGCCAGCAGCTTGTGGCCCGAGGGCACTGAAGCTTTCTTT. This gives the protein CASSLWPEGTEAFF. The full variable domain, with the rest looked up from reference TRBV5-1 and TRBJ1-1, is KAGVTQTPRYLIKTRGQQVTLSCSPISGHRSVSWYQQTPGQGLQFLFEYFSETQRNKGNFPGRFSGRQFSNSRSEMNVSTLELGDSALYLCASSLWPEGTEAFFGQGTRLTVV.

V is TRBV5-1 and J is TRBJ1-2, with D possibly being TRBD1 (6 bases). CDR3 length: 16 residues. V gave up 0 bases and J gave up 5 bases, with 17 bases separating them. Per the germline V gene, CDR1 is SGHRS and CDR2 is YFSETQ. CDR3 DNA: TGCGCCAGCAGCTTGGACCAAACAGGGACCCGATATGGCTACACCTTC. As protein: CASSLDQTGTRYGYTF.

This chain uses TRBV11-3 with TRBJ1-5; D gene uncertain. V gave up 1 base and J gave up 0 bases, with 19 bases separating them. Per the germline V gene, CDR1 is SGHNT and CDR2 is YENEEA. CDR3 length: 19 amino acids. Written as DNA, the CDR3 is TGTGCCAGCAGCTTAGCTCTACGGGCACGACTATATAGCAATCAGCCCCAGCATTTT. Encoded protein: CASSLALRARLYSNQPQHF.

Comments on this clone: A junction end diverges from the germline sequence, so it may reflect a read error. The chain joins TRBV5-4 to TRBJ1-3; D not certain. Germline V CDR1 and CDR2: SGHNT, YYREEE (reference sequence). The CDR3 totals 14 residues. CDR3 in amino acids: CANSRDISGNTIYF. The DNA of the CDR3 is TGTGCCAACAGCAGAGACATCTCTGGAAACACCATATATTTT.

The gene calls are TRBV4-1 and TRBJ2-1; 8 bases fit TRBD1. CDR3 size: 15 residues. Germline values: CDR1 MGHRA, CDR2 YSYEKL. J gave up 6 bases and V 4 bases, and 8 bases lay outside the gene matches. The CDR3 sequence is CASSLNGQGSNEQFF. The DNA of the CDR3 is TGCGCCAGCAGCCTGAATGGACAGGGCTCCAATGAGCAGTTCTTC.

The CDR3 nucleotides read TGTGCCAGCAGCCCTACAGGGGGTGAAGCTTTCTTT. It specifies CASSPTGGEAFF. V gene TRBV7-6 combines with J gene TRBJ1-1; TRBD1 matches at 8 bases. CDR3 size: 12 residues. V was clipped by 5 bases and J by 7 bases; unmatched bases: 3. From germline, CDR1 is SGHVS and CDR2 FNYEAQ. Variable domain in full (rest from reference TRBV7-6 and TRBJ1-1): GAGVSQSPRYKVTKRGQDVALRCDPISGHVSLYWYRQALGQGPEFLTYFNYEAQQDKSGLPNDRFSAERPEGSISTLTIQRTEQRDSAMYRCASSPTGGEAFFGQGTRLTVV.

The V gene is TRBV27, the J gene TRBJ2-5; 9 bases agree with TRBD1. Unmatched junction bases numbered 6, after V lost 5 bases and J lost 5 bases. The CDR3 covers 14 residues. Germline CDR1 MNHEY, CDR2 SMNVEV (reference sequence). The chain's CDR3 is CASSLQGARETQYF. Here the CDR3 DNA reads TGTGCCAGCAGTCTACAGGGGGCCCGGGAGACCCAGTACTTC.